Below, 8 T cell receptor beta chains from the same sample are listed, as sequenced in a study of T cells in Graves' hyperthyroidism and ophthalmopathy. Amplified TCR beta CDR3 regions came from RNA transcripts. A set of HTBI primers served as the primers for a first-round RT-PCR of the TCR CDR3. Each CDR3 protein gets one entry after TCRdb re-called the multiplex PCR reads with MiXCR. The table records hundreds of thousands of distinct CDR3 sequences, around a quarter of them present only once. The material sequenced was blood. The source of these receptors is a woman aged 25 to 45 with Graves' ophthalmopathy.

This clonotype was seen at least ten times. V is TRBV4-1 and J is TRBJ2-7, with 7 bases matching TRBD1. V lost 1 base, J lost 4 bases, and 10 bases stayed unmatched. This CDR3 is 16 amino acids long. In germline, CDR1 is MGHRA, CDR2 YSYEKL. The CDR3 nucleotides read TGCGCCAGCAGCCAAGGTACCCCACAACAGGGGTACGAGCAGTACTTC. Translating gives CASSQGTPQQGYEQYF.

Remarks on this clonotype: One end of the junction fails to match germline, which may point to a read error. V usage is TRBV5-5 and J usage is TRBJ2-7, with 8 bases that match TRBD1. In germline, CDR1 is SGHKS, CDR2 YYEKEE (reference sequence). The CDR3 extends over 13 amino acids. CDR3 region: CASSLDRYDRGLF. In nucleotides, the CDR3 is TGTGCCAGCAGCTTGGATCGGTATGACAGGGGCTTGTTC.

This clonotype was counted ten times or more. The chain recombines TRBV4-3 with TRBJ1-2; TRBD1 agrees at 7 bases. V lost 0 bases to trimming and J lost 12 bases; unmatched junction nucleotides: 4. CDR1 LGHNA and CDR2 YSLEER come from the germline V gene. The CDR3 has 12 amino acids. CDR3 protein: CASSQEGGQNTF. The CDR3 DNA follows: TGCGCCAGCAGCCAAGAGGGGGGACAGAACACCTTC.

This clonotype came up many times. J is TRBJ2-2 and V is TRBV2; D is undetermined. CDR1 and CDR2 from the germline V gene are SNHLY and FYNNEI. Trimming cost V 8 bases and J 0 bases, with 10 bases left between them. This CDR3 contains 14 residues. The CDR3 DNA sequence: TGTGCCAGCCTACTCCTCTCGAACACCGGGGAGCTGTTTTTT. This sequence encodes CASLLLSNTGELFF.

There are many counts of this clonotype. The chain combines TRBV27 with TRBJ2-7, with TRBD1 matching 8 bases. V shed 4 bases and J 5 bases; nucleotides not matched to a gene: 10. The CDR3 covers 15 residues. The germline CDR1 and CDR2 sequences are MNHEY and SMNVEV (reference sequence). The CDR3 protein is CASSSLQGDVDEQYF. DNA of the CDR3: TGTGCCAGCAGTTCATTACAGGGGGATGTGGACGAGCAGTACTTC.

This clonotype was seen many times. The chain employs TRBV7-2 and TRBJ2-5; TRBD2 aligns across 8 bases. Germline CDR1 SGHTA, CDR2 FQGNSA. J lost 4 bases, V lost 5 bases, and 6 bases had no gene match. This CDR3 spans 14 amino acids. CDR3 region: CASSVAGGAETQYF. CDR3 DNA: TGTGCCAGCAGCGTGGCGGGGGGCGCAGAGACCCAGTACTTC.

The chain joins TRBV6-1 to TRBJ2-6; possibly TRBD1 for D (5 bases). Germline V lookup: CDR1 MNHNS, CDR2 SASEGT. The CDR3 covers 15 residues. Trimming removed 3 bases from V and 2 bases from J, with 8 bases in between. CDR3 in amino acids: CASSEPGTGANVLTF. CDR3 sequence (DNA): TGTGCCAGCAGTGAGCCAGGGACTGGGGCCAACGTCCTGACTTTC.

Ten or more counts support this clonotype. The gene calls are TRBV6-1 and TRBJ1-1, with 7 bases aligning to TRBD1. After removal of 7 bases from V and 3 bases from J, the junction contained 8 bases not matched to a gene. Looked up from germline, CDR1 is MNHNS and CDR2 is SASEGT. The CDR3 extends over 14 amino acids. The CDR3 nucleotides read TGTGCCAGCACCAAACGGGGGACAGACACTGAAGCTTTCTTT. Residues: CASTKRGTDTEAFF.